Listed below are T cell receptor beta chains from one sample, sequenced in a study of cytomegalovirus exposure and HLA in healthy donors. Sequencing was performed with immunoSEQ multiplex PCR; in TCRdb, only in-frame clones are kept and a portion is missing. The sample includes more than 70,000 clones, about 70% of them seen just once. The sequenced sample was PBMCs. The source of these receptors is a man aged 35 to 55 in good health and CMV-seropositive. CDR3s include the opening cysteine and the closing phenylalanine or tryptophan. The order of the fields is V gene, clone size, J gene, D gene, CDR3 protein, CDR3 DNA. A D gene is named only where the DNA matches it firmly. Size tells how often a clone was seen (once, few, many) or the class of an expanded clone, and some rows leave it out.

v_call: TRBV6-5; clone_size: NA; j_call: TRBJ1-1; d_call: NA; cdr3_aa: CASADSGTSNTEAFF; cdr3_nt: TGTGCCAGCGCCGACTCCGGGACATCGAACACTGAAGCTTTCTTT
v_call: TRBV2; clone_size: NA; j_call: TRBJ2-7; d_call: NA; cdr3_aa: CASREDISRQYF; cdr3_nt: TGTGCCAGCAGGGAAGATATCTCGCGGCAGTACTTC
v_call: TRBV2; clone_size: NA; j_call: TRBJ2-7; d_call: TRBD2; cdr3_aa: CASREGLNPYEQYF; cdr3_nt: TGTGCCAGCAGGGAGGGACTAAACCCATACGAGCAGTACTTC
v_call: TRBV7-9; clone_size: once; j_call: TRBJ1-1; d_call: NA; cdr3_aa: CASSSQRAAGNTEAFF; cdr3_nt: TGTGCCAGCAGCTCCCAACGGGCGGCGGGGAACACTGAAGCTTTCTTT
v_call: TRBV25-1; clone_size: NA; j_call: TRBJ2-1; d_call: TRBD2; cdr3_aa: CASSEFVGVAGGSQFF; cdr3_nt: TGTGCCAGCAGTGAATTTGTAGGGGTAGCGGGAGGTTCGCAGTTCTTC
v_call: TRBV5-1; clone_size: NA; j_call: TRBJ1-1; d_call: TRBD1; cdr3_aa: CASSHRSGQGDTEAFF; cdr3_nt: TGCGCCAGCAGCCACCGCTCGGGACAGGGGGACACTGAAGCTTTCTTT
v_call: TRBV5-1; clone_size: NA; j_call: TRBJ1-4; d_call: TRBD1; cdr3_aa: CASRRQGAATNEKLFF; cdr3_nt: TGCGCCAGCCGACGACAGGGGGCGGCAACTAATGAAAAACTGTTTTTT
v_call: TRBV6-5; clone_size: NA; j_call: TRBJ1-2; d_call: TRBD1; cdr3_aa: CASSYGHRGGGYTF; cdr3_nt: TGTGCCAGCAGTTACGGGCACAGGGGTGGCGGCTACACCTTC
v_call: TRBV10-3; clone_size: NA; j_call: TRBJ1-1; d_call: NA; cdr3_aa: CAITTGSEAFF; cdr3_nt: TGTGCCATCACTACAGGGTCTGAAGCTTTCTTT
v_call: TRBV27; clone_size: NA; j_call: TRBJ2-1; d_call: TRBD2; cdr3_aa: CASSPISSGRFNEQFF; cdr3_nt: TGTGCCAGCAGCCCAATCTCTAGCGGGAGGTTTAATGAGCAGTTCTTC
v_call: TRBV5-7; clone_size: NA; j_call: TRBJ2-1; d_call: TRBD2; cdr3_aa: CASSPDLRGAYNEQFF; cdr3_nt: TGTGCCAGCAGCCCCGACTTGCGGGGGGCGTACAATGAGCAGTTCTTC
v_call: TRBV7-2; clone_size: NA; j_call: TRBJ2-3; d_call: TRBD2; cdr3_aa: CASSSGLDLDTQYF; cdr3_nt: TGTGCCAGCAGCTCAGGACTAGACTTAGATACGCAGTATTTT
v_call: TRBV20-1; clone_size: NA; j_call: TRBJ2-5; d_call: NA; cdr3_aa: CSARAGETQYF; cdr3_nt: TGCAGTGCTAGAGCGGGGGAGACCCAGTACTTC
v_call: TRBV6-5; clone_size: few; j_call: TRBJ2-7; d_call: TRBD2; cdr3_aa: CASSFNSGSFSYEQYF; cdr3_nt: TGTGCCAGCAGTTTTAATAGCGGGAGCTTCTCCTACGAGCAGTACTTC
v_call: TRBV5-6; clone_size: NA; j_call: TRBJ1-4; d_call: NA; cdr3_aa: CASSLDPFDGTQDEKLFF; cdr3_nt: TGTGCCAGCAGCTTGGACCCTTTTGATGGGACACAAGATGAAAAACTGTTTTTT